This is a list of T cell receptor beta chains from one sample in a study of T cell responses to AZD1222 COVID-19 vaccine. The method was immunoSEQ multiplex PCR; TCRdb's version includes in-frame clones alone and lacks a portion of them. The repertoire includes 140,000 to 150,000 clones, under 95% of them detected once, and around 5.2% sits in the top ten. Sample: peripheral blood, taken on day 0 of AZD1222 vaccination. Receptors originate from an adult in good health. Each CDR3 is given with its conserved first and last residue.

>TRBV7-2|TRBJ1-2
CASSLVLAGHQINGYTF
>TRBV7-2|TRBJ2-2
CASSQGQYTGELFF
>TRBV5-6|TRBJ1-3
CASNGGAGNTIYF
>TRBV29-1|TRBJ1-3
CSGSSGNTIYF
>TRBV6-5|TRBJ1-1
CASSSGPFTEAFF
>TRBV6-1|TRBJ1-2
CASSASGTGNLRGYGYTF
>TRBV5-1|TRBJ1-2
CASSLGGRGRSGYTF
>TRBV27|TRBJ1-1
CASSSRTGGNTEAFF
>TRBV7-8|TRBJ1-5
CASSTSDRGNQPQHF
>TRBV4-3|TRBJ2-5
CASSQDFTDREQETQYF
>TRBV19|TRBJ1-6
CASSMGTGGNSPLHF
>TRBV7-2|TRBJ2-7
CASSLRQGVEQYF
>TRBV7-3|TRBJ1-5
CASSLRGGEQPQHF
>TRBV6-6|TRBJ1-5
CASSPTGGQPQHF
>TRBV11-2|TRBJ2-1
CASSPRTSGNSWHNEQFF
>TRBV7-2|TRBJ1-3
CASSLARPGTAGNTIYF
>TRBV12-3/TRBV12-4|TRBJ2-5
CASSLRETQYF
>TRBV9|TRBJ1-1
CASSGALGGVNTEAFF
>TRBV10-3|TRBJ1-1
CAISDGRDTEAFF
>TRBV7-2|TRBJ1-5
CASSPRNQPQHF
>TRBV7-2|TRBJ1-5
CASSLFRPPGSNQPQHF
>TRBV12-5|TRBJ2-7
CASGLAVTSGSYEQYF
>TRBV28|TRBJ1-4
CASSTNREKLFF
>TRBV3-1/TRBV3-2|TRBJ2-7
CASSQAGQIYEQYF
>TRBV2|TRBJ1-2
CASSEPGRRVKGYTF
>TRBV6-2/TRBV6-3|TRBJ1-5
CASSYSTERYQPQHF
>TRBV6-2/TRBV6-3|TRBJ1-5
CASSNGPDPNQPQHF
>TRBV5-6|TRBJ2-5
CASSPEGTLKETQYF
>TRBV13|TRBJ1-1
CASSLGEMDTEAFF
>TRBV9|TRBJ2-5
CASSLRSGQGETQYF
>TRBV5-1|TRBJ1-4
CASSPNTDSQEKLFF
>TRBV25-1|TRBJ1-5
CASSEPGGYQPQHF
>TRBV6-2/TRBV6-3|TRBJ1-5
CASSYPDRVGNQPQHF